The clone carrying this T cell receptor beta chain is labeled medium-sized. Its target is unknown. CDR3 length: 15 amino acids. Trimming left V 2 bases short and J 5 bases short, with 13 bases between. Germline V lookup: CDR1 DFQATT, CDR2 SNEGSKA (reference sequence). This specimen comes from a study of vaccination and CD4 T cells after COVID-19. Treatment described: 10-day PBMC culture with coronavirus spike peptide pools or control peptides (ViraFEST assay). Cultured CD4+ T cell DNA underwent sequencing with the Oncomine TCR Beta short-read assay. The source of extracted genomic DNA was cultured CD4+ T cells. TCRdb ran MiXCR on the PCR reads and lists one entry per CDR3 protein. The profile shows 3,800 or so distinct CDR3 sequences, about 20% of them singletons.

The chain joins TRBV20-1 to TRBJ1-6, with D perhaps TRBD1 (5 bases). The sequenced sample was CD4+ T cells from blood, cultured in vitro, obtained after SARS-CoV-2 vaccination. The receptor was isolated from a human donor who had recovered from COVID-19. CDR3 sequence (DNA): TGCAGTGCTAGACAGGCCGGGGGAAATAATTCACCCCTCCACTTT. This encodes CSARQAGGNNSPLHF.